This T cell receptor (beta chain) was recovered during a study of PD-1 blockade in classical Hodgkin lymphoma. Notes on the study in general: TCR diversity in CD4+, not CD8+, cells rose significantly by C4D1. Some patients began nivolumab under 1 year after ASCT. These patients were excluded from later analyses. Newly diagnosed patients reportedly trailed healthy donors in baseline TCR diversity.

On this clone: Its target is not known.

As to time point: cycle 4 day 1 (C4D1), after less than seven weeks of nivolumab. Each patient relapsed following autologous stem cell transplantation, and prior brentuximab vedotin exposure differed. Negative magnetic selection isolated CD4+ T cells from thawed PBMCs. Best outcomes ranged across complete response, partial response and progressive disease. Profiled with immunoSEQ multiplex PCR; TCRdb holds only in-frame clones, not every one. This sample has over 10,000 clones; 85% to 90% occur once, and the top ten carry roughly 0.86%. The CDR3 runs to 14 residues. V dropped 5 bases and J dropped 6; count of bases not matched to a gene: 5. Per the germline V gene, CDR1 is SGHTA and CDR2 is FQGTGA.

The sequence was collected from a human donor with classical Hodgkin lymphoma. V is TRBV7-3 and J is TRBJ2-2; 8 bases map to TRBD2. The material sequenced was CD4+ T cells from blood, taken before the fourth cycle of nivolumab. In DNA, the CDR3 is TGTGCCAGCAGCCCCCAACTAGCGGCCGGGGAGCTGTTTTTT. This translates into CASSPQLAAGELFF. Using reference TRBV7-3 and TRBJ2-2 for the parts outside the CDR3, the full variable domain is GAGVSQTPSNKVTEKGKYVELRCDPISGHTALYWYRQSLGQGPEFLIYFQGTGAADDSGLPNDRFFAVRPEGSVSTLKIQRTERGDSAVYLCASSPQLAAGELFFGEGSRLTVL.